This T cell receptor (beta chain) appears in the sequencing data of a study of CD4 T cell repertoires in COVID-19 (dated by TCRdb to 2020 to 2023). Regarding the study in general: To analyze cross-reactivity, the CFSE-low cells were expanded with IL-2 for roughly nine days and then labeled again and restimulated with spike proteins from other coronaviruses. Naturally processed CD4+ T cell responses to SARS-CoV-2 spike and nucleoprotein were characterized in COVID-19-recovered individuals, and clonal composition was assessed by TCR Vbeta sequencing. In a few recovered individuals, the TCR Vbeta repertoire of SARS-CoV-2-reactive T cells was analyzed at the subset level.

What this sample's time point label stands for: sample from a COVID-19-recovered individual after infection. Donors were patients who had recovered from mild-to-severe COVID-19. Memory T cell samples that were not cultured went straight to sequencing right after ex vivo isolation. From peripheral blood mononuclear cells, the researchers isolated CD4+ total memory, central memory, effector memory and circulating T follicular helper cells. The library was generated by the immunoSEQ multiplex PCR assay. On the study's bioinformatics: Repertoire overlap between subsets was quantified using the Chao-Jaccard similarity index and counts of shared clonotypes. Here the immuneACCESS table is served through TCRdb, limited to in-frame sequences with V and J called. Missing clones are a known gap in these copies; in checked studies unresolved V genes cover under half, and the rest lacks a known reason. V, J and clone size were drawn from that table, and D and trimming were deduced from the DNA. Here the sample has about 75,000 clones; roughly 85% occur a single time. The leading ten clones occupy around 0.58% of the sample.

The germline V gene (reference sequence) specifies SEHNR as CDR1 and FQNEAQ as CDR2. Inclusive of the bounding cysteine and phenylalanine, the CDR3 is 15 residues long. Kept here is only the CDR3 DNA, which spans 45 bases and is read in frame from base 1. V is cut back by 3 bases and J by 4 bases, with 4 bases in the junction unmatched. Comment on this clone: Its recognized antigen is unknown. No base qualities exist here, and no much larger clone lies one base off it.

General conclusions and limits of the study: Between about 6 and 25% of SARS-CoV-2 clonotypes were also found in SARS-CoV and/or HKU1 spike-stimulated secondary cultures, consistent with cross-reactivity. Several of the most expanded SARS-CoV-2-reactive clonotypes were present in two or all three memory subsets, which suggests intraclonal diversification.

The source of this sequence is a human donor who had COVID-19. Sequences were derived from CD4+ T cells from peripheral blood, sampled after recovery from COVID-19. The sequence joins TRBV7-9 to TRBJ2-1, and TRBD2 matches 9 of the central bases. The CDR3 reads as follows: CASSLTSGAYNEQFF. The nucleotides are TGTGCCAGCAGCTTGACTAGCGGAGCGTACAATGAGCAGTTCTTC.